This TCR beta chain was found in a study of blood T cell repertoires in COVID-19. Assay used: immunoSEQ multiplex PCR; TCRdb lists only in-frame clones, some missing. The sample has some 15,000 clones; about 91% are singletons. The CDR3 covers 13 residues. The sequence came from a human donor in a cohort sampled during active COVID-19. This chain links TRBV21-1 with TRBJ1-3; the table assigns TRBD1, which was not confirmed against the DNA. TRBV21-1 is shown as a pseudogene. What was sequenced was peripheral blood. The CDR3 DNA reads as TGTGCCAGCAGCAACAGGGCTGGAAACACCATATATTTT. Translating gives CASSNRAGNTIYF.